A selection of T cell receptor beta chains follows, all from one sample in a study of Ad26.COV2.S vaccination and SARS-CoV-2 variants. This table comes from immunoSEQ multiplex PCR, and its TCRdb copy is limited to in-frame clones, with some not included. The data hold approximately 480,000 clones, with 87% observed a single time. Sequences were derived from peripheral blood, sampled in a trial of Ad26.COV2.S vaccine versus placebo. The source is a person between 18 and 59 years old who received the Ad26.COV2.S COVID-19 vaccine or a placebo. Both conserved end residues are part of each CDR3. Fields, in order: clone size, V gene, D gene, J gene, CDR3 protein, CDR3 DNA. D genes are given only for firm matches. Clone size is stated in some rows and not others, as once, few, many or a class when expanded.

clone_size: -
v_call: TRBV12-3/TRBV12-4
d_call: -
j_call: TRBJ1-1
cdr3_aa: CASSLRREAFF
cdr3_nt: TGTGCCAGCAGTTTAAGACGAGAAGCTTTCTTT

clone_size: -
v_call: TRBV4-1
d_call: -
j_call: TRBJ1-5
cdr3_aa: CASSQEPGLQGQPQHF
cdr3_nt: TGCGCCAGCAGCCAAGAGCCCGGACTCCAAGGCCAGCCCCAGCATTTT

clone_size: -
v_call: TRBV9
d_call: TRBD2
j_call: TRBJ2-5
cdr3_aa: CASSVGSSQWREVETQYF
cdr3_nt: TGTGCCAGCAGCGTAGGGTCATCCCAATGGCGGGAGGTTGAGACCCAGTACTTC

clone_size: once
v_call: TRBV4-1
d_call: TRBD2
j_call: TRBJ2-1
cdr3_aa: CASSQDLGTRLTTHYNEQFF
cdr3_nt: TGCGCCAGCAGCCAAGATTTAGGGACTAGACTCACCACCCACTACAATGAGCAGTTCTTC

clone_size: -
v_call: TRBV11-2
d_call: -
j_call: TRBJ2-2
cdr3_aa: CASSLVHGGPNTGELFF
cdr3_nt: TGTGCCAGCAGCTTAGTGCACGGGGGTCCGAACACCGGGGAGCTGTTTTTT

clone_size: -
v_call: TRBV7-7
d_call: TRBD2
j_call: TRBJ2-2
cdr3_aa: CASSARTSGSGTGELFF
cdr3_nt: TGTGCTAGCAGCGCCCGCACTAGCGGGAGCGGTACCGGGGAGCTGTTTTTT

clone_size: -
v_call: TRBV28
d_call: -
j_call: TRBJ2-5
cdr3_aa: CASSLLGDGRETQYF
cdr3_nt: TGTGCCAGCAGTTTATTGGGGGATGGCAGAGAGACCCAGTACTTC

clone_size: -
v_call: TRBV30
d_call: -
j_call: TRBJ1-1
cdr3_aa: CAWVRAPRGTEAFF
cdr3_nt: TGTGCCTGGGTCAGGGCCCCCCGGGGCACTGAAGCTTTCTTT

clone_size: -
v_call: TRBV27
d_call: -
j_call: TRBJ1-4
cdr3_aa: CAVRGREKLFF
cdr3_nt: TGTGCCGTCAGGGGCAGGGAAAAACTGTTTTTT

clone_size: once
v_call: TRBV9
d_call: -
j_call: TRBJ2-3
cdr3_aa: CATSLDGASTDTQYF
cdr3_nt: TGTGCCACTTCCCTGGACGGCGCGAGTACAGATACGCAGTATTTT